The entry that follows covers one T cell receptor (beta chain) sequence. There are a few counts of this clonotype. No antigen is known for it. One base away there is no much larger clone; base qualities are not given. The sample is drawn from a study of T cells after yellow fever vaccination (dated by TCRdb to the late 2010s). Concerning the study at large: The SMART-Seq v4 Ultra Low Input RNA kit was used to prepare libraries from fractions with low cell numbers. To track T-cell clones before and after primary and booster YFV17D yellow fever vaccination, bulk TCR alpha and beta repertoires were sequenced longitudinally. The cohort comprised two healthy male donors, one aged 18 to 29 and one aged 30 to 40 years. Blood samples were taken at several timepoints before and after primary and secondary immunization, and bulk PBMC replicates and cell subsets were isolated. Overall results and qualifications from the work: After the booster, most clones that had expanded after primary vaccination were detected again (approximately 95% of CD4 and 70% to 90% of CD8), suggesting broad maintenance of memory. The secondary T-cell response was weaker than the primary response but faster, peaking on day 5 instead of day 15. A small fraction of clonotypes showed up in both the CD4 and CD8 compartments, probably as a result of convergent recombination. Because abundant contaminating clonotypes from the bulk population could be contained in FACS-sorted repertoires, computational filtering was required. Only a couple of donors were included in the study, so the extent to which the findings can be generalized is limited.

TCR cDNA was made using 5'RACE template switching, a step that added a universal primer site and unique molecular identifiers. Priming for cDNA synthesis came from both the TCR alpha and TCR beta constant segments. Libraries were amplified in two PCR steps, with sample barcodes and sequencing adapters added in the second step. Sequencing of libraries was performed on Illumina HiSeq 2500 (2x100 bp) or NovaSeq (2x150 bp). Per the authors' processing: Demultiplexing of reads and collapsing into UMI consensus sequences were performed with MIGEC, and V(D)J alignment was carried out with MiXCR. Using edgeR on replicate PBMC samples, clonotypes were called vaccine-responding if FDR was below 0.01 and the log2 fold change was above 5 up to day 15. Each bulk clonotype received a CD4 or CD8 identity based on whether the sequenced CD4 or CD8 repertoire contained that clonotype at higher abundance. TCRdb trimmed public reads at Q25 via fastp, called clones via MiXCR and kept in-frame beta chains. Rows with one shared CDR3 protein collapse into an entry with the most common genes and DNA. These V and J calls derive from TCRdb rather than the authors' analysis. A total of hundreds of thousands of distinct CDR3 sequences appear in this sample, 15% to 20% of them only once. 13% to 15% of the sample comes from the top ten.

The treatment or condition label, read with the paper, signifies: live attenuated yellow fever vaccine strain. Two biological replicates of bulk PBMCs were collected at each blood-draw timepoint. PBMCs were isolated from peripheral blood using a standard Ficoll-Paque protocol. TriZol was used to extract RNA from bulk PBMCs, CD4 and CD8 fractions, and dextramer-positive and dextramer-negative fractions. The CDR3 numbers 14 residues from cysteine through phenylalanine. The kept DNA is CDR3 alone, 42 bases in frame from the first base. For CDR1 and CDR2, the germline V gene lists MDHEN and SYDVKM. Cut back by 4 bases and 0 bases, the V and J ends lie 7 bases apart.

The chain uses TRBV28 and TRBJ1-3, with the identity of the D gene unclear. The specimen comprised PBMCs, sampled 15 days after the yellow fever booster vaccination. The clonotype was recovered from a man aged 30 to 39 who received the YFV17D yellow fever vaccine. The DNA sequence reads TGTGCCAGCAGTTCGACATTCTCTGGAAACACCATATATTTT. This gives the protein CASSSTFSGNTIYF.